A selection of T cell receptor beta chains follows, all from one sample in a study of siplizumab effects on memory and regulatory T cells. Profiling relied on immunoSEQ multiplex PCR, and the TCRdb table lists in-frame clones only, not all of them. This table has some 90,000 clones, over 80% appearing once. The sequenced sample was CD4+ T cells sorted from blood. These receptors all stem from a human donor in good health. Both conserved end residues are trimmed from each CDR3.

j_call	v_call	cdr3_aa
TRBJ1-2	TRBV5-3	ARSLTINGFQELHYGYT
TRBJ1-5	TRBV6-6	ASSTRTGNNQPQH
TRBJ1-2	TRBV6-5	ASSYSGGFSDGYT
TRBJ2-3	TRBV5-1	ASSLRDRETDTQY
TRBJ1-2	TRBV7-9	ASSLVQDGYT
TRBJ1-2	TRBV19	ASSIVGYGYT
TRBJ2-3	TRBV7-8	ASSLAASGSPTDTQY
TRBJ2-3	TRBV19	ASKGIASTDTQY
TRBJ1-1	TRBV7-3	ASSLNRDTEAF
TRBJ1-4	TRBV7-9	ASSLGGQGAGEKLF
TRBJ2-4	TRBV6-4	ASSDSPGFGDIQY
TRBJ1-4	TRBV5-5	ASSTLTGGISEKLF
TRBJ1-3	TRBV6-1	ASSEAGTGNTIY
TRBJ2-7	TRBV6-5	ASRDSSYEQY
TRBJ2-5	TRBV5-1	ASSKIQETQY
TRBJ2-1	TRBV4-3	ASSLGEGSYNEQF
TRBJ1-4	TRBV18	ASSPPKGQGEKLF
TRBJ2-5	TRBV28	ASRTTIPETQY
TRBJ2-3	TRBV5-1	ASSLGTSGRFGTHTQY
TRBJ1-5	TRBV19	ASRGTGNQPQH
TRBJ1-1	TRBV7-2	ASSLDQVVNTEAF
TRBJ2-1	TRBV4-1	ASSQALQPPNEQF